The 14 T cell receptor beta chains reported below all come from one sample, sequenced in a study of CD8 T cells in Susac syndrome. Reverse transcription of roughly 0.45 to 1 ug RNA was carried out with random hexamers. From the immunoSEQ multiplex PCR reads, TCRdb called clonotypes with MiXCR, one entry per CDR3 protein. The sample holds tens of thousands of distinct CDR3 sequences; around 93% are singletons and the top ten take 0.5% to 0.6%. The source material was CD8+ T cells from PBMCs. These receptor sequences come from a human donor with multiple sclerosis.

The chain employs TRBV4-3 and TRBJ1-1; tentatively, D is TRBD1 (5 bases). The germline CDR1 and CDR2 sequences are LGHNA and YSLEER. The CDR3 consists of 17 residues. V was cut by 0 bases and J by 0 bases, with 14 bases left in between. CDR3 amino acids: CASSQEGQGGMNTEAFF. Here the CDR3 DNA reads TGCGCCAGCAGCCAAGAAGGGCAGGGAGGGATGAACACTGAAGCTTTCTTT.

V is TRBV5-1 and J is TRBJ1-1; tentatively, D is TRBD1 (6 bases). Trimming stripped 0 bases from V and 5 bases from J, with 14 bases between. From germline, CDR1 is SGHRS and CDR2 YFSETQ. The CDR3 runs 15 residues. In nucleotides, the CDR3 is TGCGCCAGCAGCTTGGCTCAAGGGGGTCGAACTGAAGCTTTCTTT. Translation gives CASSLAQGGRTEAFF.

The chain carries TRBV11-2 and TRBJ2-5; weak D call: TRBD2 (7 bases). Germline V gene data show CDR1 as SGHAT and CDR2 as FQNNGV. The CDR3 covers 17 residues. Trimming pared 0 bases from V and 4 bases from J, leaving 18 bases between. CDR3: CASSLDPSGGGGETQYF. The CDR3 DNA follows: TGTGCCAGCAGCTTAGATCCTTCTGGCGGGGGCGGAGAGACCCAGTACTTC. The full variable domain, rest sourced from reference TRBV11-2 and TRBJ2-5, is EAGVAQSPRYKIIEKRQSVAFWCNPISGHATLYWYQQILGQGPKLLIQFQNNGVVDDSQLPKDRFSAERLKGVDSTLKIQPAKLEDSAVYLCASSLDPSGGGGETQYFGPGTRLLVL.

This clonotype occurred once. The rearrangement joins TRBV6-5 to TRBJ2-1, with D hard to call. CDR3 length: 14 residues. Germline loops: CDR1 MNHEY, CDR2 SVGAGI. Trimming left V 2 bases short and J 7 bases short, with 12 bases between. The CDR3 loop is CASSYGPEGNEQFF. The CDR3, as DNA: TGTGCCAGCAGTTACGGGCCCGAAGGGAATGAGCAGTTCTTC.

The gene calls are TRBV14 and TRBJ1-5; the D gene is possibly TRBD1 (6 bases). CDR1 SGHDN and CDR2 FVKESK come from the germline V gene. The CDR3 loop spans 14 amino acids. Trimming removed 3 bases at V and 3 bases at J, with 9 bases between. For the CDR3, the DNA is TGTGCCAGCAGCCATACAGGGTACAATCAGCCCCAGCATTTT. Protein product: CASSHTGYNQPQHF.

The V call is TRBV4-2, the J call TRBJ2-1; a possible D gene is TRBD1 (5 bases). V lost 0 bases, J lost 7 bases, and 10 bases lay in between. The CDR3 extends over 14 amino acids. Per germline, CDR1 LGHNA and CDR2 YNFKEQ. This CDR3 reads CASSQEGLGNEQFF. The CDR3 DNA reads as TGTGCCAGCAGCCAAGAGGGGCTGGGGAATGAGCAGTTCTTC.

This clonotype was seen only once. This chain uses TRBV6-5 with TRBJ2-1; a weak D match, TRBD2 (7 bases). The length of the CDR3 is 16 residues. Trimming took off 2 bases at V and 0 bases at J, with 11 bases between the two ends. Germline V gives CDR1 MNHEY, CDR2 SVGAGI. The CDR3 is CASSYTRGASYNEQFF. CDR3 DNA: TGTGCCAGCAGTTACACTCGGGGGGCCTCCTACAATGAGCAGTTCTTC.

J is TRBJ2-7 and V is TRBV5-1, with D tentatively TRBD1 or TRBD2 (5 bases each). The ends were cut back, 4 bases at V and 5 bases at J, with 25 bases in the middle. The CDR3 extends over 17 amino acids. Germline CDR1 is SGHRS and CDR2 is YFSETQ. The CDR3 DNA reads as TGCGCCAGCAGCCGCCCCCTTCTCGGGGCAGGGACCAACGAGCAGTACTTC. Its translation: CASSRPLLGAGTNEQYF.

This clonotype was observed a single time. For the CDR3, the DNA is TGTGCCAGCAGTTATTTCGGAGGGGGAATAAATGAGCAGTTCTTC. Its protein is CASSYFGGGINEQFF. V usage is TRBV6-5 and J usage is TRBJ2-1, with D possibly being TRBD1 or TRBD2 (6 bases each). V was clipped by 3 bases and J by 7 bases, with 16 bases between them. Germline V gene data show CDR1 as MNHEY and CDR2 as SVGAGI. The CDR3 spans 15 residues.

The chain recombines TRBV4-1 with TRBJ2-5, with D hard to call. The CDR3 length is 15 residues. The germline gives CDR1 MGHRA, CDR2 YSYEKL. V shed 1 base and J shed 1 base, with 10 bases lying between them. The CDR3 region is CASSQGRRLQETQYF. The CDR3 DNA sequence: TGCGCCAGCAGCCAAGGCCGACGACTCCAAGAGACCCAGTACTTC.

This chain joins TRBV13 and TRBJ2-5; possibly TRBD1 for D (5 bases). The ends were cut back, 5 bases at V and 5 bases at J, with 15 bases in the middle. The length of the CDR3 is 14 residues. Per germline, CDR1 PRHDT and CDR2 FYEKMQ (reference sequence). CDR3 DNA sequence: TGTGCCAGCAGCCCGACGACAGCCGCGGAGACCCAGTACTTC. Translated, it gives CASSPTTAAETQYF.

DNA of the CDR3: TGTGCCAGCAGTCCTCCTCGGGACCCTAGAGGGGAGACCCAGTACTTC. Translating it yields CASSPPRDPRGETQYF. This sequence joins TRBV6-6 and TRBJ2-5, with D perhaps being TRBD1 or TRBD2 (5 bases each). This CDR3 has 16 amino acids. Trimming left V 5 bases short and J 5 bases short, with 21 bases between. CDR1 MNHNY and CDR2 SVGAGI come from the germline V gene (reference sequence).

The chain joins TRBV3-1 to TRBJ1-2, with D unresolved. Per germline, CDR1 LGHDT and CDR2 YNNKEL (reference sequence). Trimming left V 0 bases short and J 4 bases short, with 30 bases between. The CDR3 is made up of 21 amino acids. The CDR3 nucleotides read TGTGCCAGCAGCCAAGATTTTACCGAGATGGTCTACTCATCTATTGGCTATGGCTACACCTTC. It encodes CASSQDFTEMVYSSIGYGYTF.

The rearrangement joins TRBV12-3 or TRBV12-4 to TRBJ1-5; 7 positions agree with TRBD1. This CDR3 is 15 amino acids long. The J segment lost 6 bases and the V segment lost 6 bases, leaving 11 bases of the junction unmatched. CDR3 sequence: CASSSDREKGQPQHF. CDR3 DNA: TGTGCCAGCAGCTCTGACAGGGAAAAGGGTCAGCCCCAGCATTTT.